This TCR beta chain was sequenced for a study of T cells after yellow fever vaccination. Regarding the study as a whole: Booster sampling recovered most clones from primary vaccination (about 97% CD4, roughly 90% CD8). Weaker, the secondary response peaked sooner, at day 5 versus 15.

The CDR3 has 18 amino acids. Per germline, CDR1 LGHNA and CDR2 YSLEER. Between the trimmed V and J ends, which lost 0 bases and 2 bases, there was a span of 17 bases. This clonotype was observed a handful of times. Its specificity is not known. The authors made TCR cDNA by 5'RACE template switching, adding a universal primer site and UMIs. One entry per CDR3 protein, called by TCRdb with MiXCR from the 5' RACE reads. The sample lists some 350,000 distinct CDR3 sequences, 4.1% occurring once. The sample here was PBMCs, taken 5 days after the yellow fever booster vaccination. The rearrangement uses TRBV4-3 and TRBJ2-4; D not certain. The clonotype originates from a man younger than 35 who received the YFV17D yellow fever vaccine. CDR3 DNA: TGCGCCAGCAGCCAAGATGTCGGTGATGGTGTTTCCAAAAACATTCAGTACTTC. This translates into CASSQDVGDGVSKNIQYF.